This T cell receptor (beta chain) was profiled in a study of blood T cell repertoires in COVID-19. Original data processing: For nucleated cells, counts were estimated from reference gene primer amplification. Data came from immunoSEQ multiplex PCR; TCRdb stores just in-frame clones and leaves some out. V and J calls and clone size follow that table, whereas D and trimming were derived from the DNA. The data show about 220,000 clones, about 78% seen once. Deletions cut 0 bases from V and 3 bases from J, with 9 bases between. The CDR3 consists of 15 residues. Germline CDR1 and CDR2: LGHDT and YNNKEL (reference sequence).

Sequences were obtained from peripheral blood. The rearrangement links TRBV3-1 (or the pseudogene TRBV3-2) to TRBJ2-1; the D gene is possibly TRBD1 (5 bases). The receptor was isolated from a woman in her 70s with acute or convalescent COVID-19. The chain's CDR3 is CASSQELDSYNEQFF. The CDR3 DNA reads as TGTGCCAGCAGCCAAGAGTTAGACAGCTACAATGAGCAGTTCTTC.